Here is one TCR beta chain with its context. Naive CD8 cells lacked CD45RO and underwent positive selection for CCR7, leaving out terminally differentiated effector memory CD45RA+ cells. This specimen belongs to a study of shared clonotypes between healthy human individuals. The CDR3 extends over 14 amino acids. Germline assignment: CDR1 MGHRA and CDR2 YSYEKL. Trimming left V 3 bases short and J 0 bases short, with 8 bases between. Sequenced by immunoSEQ multiplex PCR; TCRdb stores in-frame clones only, minus some. This table holds about 2 million clones, approximately 94% found once. The rearrangement uses TRBV4-1 and TRBJ1-1; D remains ambiguous. The sequencing sample was made of naive CD8+ T cells sorted from blood. The TCR was taken from a man between 18 and 29 years old in good health. The CDR3 loop reads CASSHPQMNTEAFF. The CDR3, as DNA: TGCGCCAGCAGCCACCCACAGATGAACACTGAAGCTTTCTTT.